This T cell receptor beta chain came from a study of cytomegalovirus exposure and HLA in healthy donors. General study points: The study dropped some indistinguishable V segments, TRBV6-2 and TRBV6-3 among them. For TCR beta chains, V- and J-gene trimming was later linked to a missense DCLRE1C variant.

The PCR contained 60 Vbeta and 13 Jbeta primers. Using immunoSEQ multiplex PCR, the repertoire was profiled, and TCRdb retains in-frame clones only, with some absent. This table holds around 140,000 clones, approximately 80% found once. Comment on this clone: Its target is not known.

The CDR3 consists of 14 residues. Germline values: CDR1 GTSNPN, CDR2 SVGIG (reference sequence). The source is a woman under 30 in good health and CMV-seronegative. The V gene is TRBV30, the J gene TRBJ2-5; TRBD2 agrees at 14 bases. Judging by the DNA end, TRBJ2-7 fits better; the J call may be wrong. The source material was PBMCs. The CDR3 here is CAWGLAGGVYEQYF. The CDR3 DNA sequence: TGTGCCTGGGGACTAGCGGGAGGAGTCTACGAGCAGTACTTC.